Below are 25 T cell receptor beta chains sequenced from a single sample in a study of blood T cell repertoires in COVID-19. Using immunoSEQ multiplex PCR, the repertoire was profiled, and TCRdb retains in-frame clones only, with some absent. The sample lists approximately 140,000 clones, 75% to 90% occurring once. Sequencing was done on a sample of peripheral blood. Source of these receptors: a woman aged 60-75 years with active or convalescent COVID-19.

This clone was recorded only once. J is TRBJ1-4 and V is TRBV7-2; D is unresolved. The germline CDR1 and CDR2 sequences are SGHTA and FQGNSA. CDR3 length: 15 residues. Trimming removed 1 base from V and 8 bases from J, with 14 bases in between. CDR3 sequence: CASSLGTAEGEKLFF. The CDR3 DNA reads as TGTGCCAGCAGCTTAGGAACAGCCGAAGGAGAAAAACTGTTTTTT. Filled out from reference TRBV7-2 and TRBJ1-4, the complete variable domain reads GAGVSQSPSNKVTEKGKDVELRCDPISGHTALYWYRQSLGQGLEFLIYFQGNSAPDKSGLPSDRFSAERTGGSVSTLTIQRTQQEDSAVYLCASSLGTAEGEKLFFGSGTQLSVL.

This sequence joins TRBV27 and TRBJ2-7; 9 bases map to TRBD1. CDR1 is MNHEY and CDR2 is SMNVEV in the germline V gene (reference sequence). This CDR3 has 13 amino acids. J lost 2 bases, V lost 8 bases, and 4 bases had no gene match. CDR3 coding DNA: TGTGCCAGCGCAGGGACAGGGACCTACGAGCAGTACTTC. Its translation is CASAGTGTYEQYF.

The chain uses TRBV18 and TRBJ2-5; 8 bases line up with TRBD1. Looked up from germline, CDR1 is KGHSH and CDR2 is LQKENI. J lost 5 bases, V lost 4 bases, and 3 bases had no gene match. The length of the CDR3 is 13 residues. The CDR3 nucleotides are TGTGCCAGCTCACTCACAGGGGGGGAGACCCAGTACTTC. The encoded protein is CASSLTGGETQYF.

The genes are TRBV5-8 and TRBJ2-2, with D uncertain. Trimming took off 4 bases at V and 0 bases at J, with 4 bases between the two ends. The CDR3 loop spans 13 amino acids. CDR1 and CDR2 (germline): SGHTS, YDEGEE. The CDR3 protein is CASSLPNTGELFF. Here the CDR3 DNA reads TGTGCCAGCAGCCTTCCGAACACCGGGGAGCTGTTTTTT.

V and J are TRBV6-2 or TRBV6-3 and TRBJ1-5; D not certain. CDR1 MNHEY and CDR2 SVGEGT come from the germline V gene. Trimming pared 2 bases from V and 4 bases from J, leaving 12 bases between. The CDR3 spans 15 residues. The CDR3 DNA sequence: TGTGCCAGCAGTTACGCCGGGGTAGGAAATCAGCCCCAGCATTTT. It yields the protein CASSYAGVGNQPQHF.

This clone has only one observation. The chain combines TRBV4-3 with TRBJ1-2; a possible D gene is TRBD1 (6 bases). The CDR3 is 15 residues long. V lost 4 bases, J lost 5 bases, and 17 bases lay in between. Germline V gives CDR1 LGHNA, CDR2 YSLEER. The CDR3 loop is CASSPSRTATYGYTF. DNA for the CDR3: TGCGCCAGCAGCCCTTCTAGGACAGCGACTTATGGCTACACCTTC.

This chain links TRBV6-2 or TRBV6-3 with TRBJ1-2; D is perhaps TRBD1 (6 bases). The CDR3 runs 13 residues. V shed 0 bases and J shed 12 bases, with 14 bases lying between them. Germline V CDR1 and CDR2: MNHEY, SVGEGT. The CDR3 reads CASSYSPWWGHTF. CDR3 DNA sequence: TGTGCCAGCAGTTACTCCCCGTGGTGGGGGCACACCTTC.

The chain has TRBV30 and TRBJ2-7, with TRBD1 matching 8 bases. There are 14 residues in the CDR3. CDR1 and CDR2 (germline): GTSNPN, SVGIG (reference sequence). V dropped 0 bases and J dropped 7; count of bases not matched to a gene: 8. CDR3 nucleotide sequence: TGTGCCTGGAGTGTACGCCAGGGGGCCTGGGAGCAGTACTTC. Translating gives CAWSVRQGAWEQYF.

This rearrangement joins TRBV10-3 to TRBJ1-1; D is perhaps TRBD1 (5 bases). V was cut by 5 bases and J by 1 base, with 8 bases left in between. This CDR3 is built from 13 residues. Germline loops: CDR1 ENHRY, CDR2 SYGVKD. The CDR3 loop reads CAISLGQNTEAFF. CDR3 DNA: TGTGCCATCAGTTTAGGACAGAACACTGAAGCTTTCTTT.

CDR3 region: CASSTGQGGFSPLHF. The CDR3 DNA reads TGTGCCAGCAGCACCGGACAGGGAGGTTTTTCACCCCTCCACTTT. V usage is TRBV9 and J usage is TRBJ1-6, with TRBD1 matching over 8 bases. CDR1 SGDLS and CDR2 YYNGEE come from the germline V gene. The CDR3 contains 15 residues. With 4 bases clipped from V and 9 bases from J, the junction kept 9 bases outside the gene matches.

As DNA, the CDR3 is TGCGCCAGCAGCCCAGGACAAGTAGCTAACTATGGCTACACCTTC. This translates into CASSPGQVANYGYTF. The J gene is TRBJ1-2, the V gene TRBV5-1, with a tentative D call TRBD1 (5 bases). The CDR3 loop spans 15 amino acids. Germline assignment: CDR1 SGHRS and CDR2 YFSETQ. The V and J ends lost 4 bases and 0 bases respectively, with 13 bases between them.

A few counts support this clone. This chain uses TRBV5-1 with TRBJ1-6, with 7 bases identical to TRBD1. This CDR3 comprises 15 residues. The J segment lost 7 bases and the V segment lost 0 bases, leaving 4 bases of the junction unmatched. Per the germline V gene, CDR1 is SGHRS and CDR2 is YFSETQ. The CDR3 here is CASSLAHRGNSPLHF. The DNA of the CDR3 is TGCGCCAGCAGCTTGGCCCACAGGGGAAATTCACCCCTCCACTTT.

The CDR3 loop is CASSEQFYEQYF. DNA of the CDR3: TGTGCCAGCAGTGAACAGTTCTACGAGCAGTACTTC. The chain employs TRBV6-1 and TRBJ2-7; D is undetermined. The CDR3 has 12 residues. From germline, CDR1 is MNHNS and CDR2 SASEGT. Between the trimmed V and J ends, which lost 2 bases and 3 bases, there was a span of 5 bases.

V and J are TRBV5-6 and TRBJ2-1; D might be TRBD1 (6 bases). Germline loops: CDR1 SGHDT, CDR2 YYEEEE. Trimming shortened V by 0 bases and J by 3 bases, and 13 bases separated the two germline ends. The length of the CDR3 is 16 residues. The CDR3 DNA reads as TGTGCCAGCAGCTTGGGCAGGGGTAGGTACTACAATGAGCAGTTCTTC. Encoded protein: CASSLGRGRYYNEQFF.

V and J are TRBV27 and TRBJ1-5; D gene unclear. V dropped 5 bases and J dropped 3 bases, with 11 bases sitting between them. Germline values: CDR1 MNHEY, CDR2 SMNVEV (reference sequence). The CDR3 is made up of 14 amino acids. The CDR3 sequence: CASSPYSINQPQHF. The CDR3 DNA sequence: TGTGCCAGCAGTCCCTACAGCATCAATCAGCCCCAGCATTTT.

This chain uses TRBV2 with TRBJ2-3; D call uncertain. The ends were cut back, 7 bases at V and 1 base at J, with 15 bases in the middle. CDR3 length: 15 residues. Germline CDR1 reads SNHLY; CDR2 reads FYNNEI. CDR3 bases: TGTGCCAGCACCCCACATATGTCGCGCACAGATACGCAGTATTTT. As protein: CASTPHMSRTDTQYF.

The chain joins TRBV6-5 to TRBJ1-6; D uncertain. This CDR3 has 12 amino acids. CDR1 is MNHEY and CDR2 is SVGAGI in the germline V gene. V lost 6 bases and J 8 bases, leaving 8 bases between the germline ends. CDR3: CASRRTDSPLHF. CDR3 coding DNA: TGTGCCAGCAGACGAACGGATTCACCCCTCCACTTT.

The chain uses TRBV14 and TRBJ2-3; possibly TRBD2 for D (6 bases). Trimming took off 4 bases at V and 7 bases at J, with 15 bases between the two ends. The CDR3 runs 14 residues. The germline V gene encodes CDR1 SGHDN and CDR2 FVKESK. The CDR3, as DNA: TGTGCCAGCAGCCCCGGAGGGCCGCTGAATACGCAGTATTTT. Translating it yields CASSPGGPLNTQYF.

The CDR3: CASSQTEGAPYGYTF. CDR3 DNA: TGCGCCAGCAGCCAAACTGAAGGAGCTCCCTATGGCTACACCTTC. The V call is TRBV4-1, the J call TRBJ1-2, with D uncertain. The CDR3 is made up of 15 amino acids. Trimming took off 2 bases at V and 4 bases at J, with 14 bases between the two ends. Looked up from germline, CDR1 is MGHRA and CDR2 is YSYEKL.

This CDR3 is CASSLNPDRGIREQYF. The CDR3 nucleotides are TGCGCCAGCAGCTTGAATCCGGACAGGGGGATCCGGGAGCAGTACTTC. The J gene is TRBJ2-7, the V gene TRBV5-1, with 10 bases that match TRBD1. The V gene end was trimmed by 1 base and the J gene end by 7 bases; junction bases not matched to a gene: 11. Germline V CDR1 and CDR2: SGHRS, YFSETQ. CDR3 length: 16 residues.

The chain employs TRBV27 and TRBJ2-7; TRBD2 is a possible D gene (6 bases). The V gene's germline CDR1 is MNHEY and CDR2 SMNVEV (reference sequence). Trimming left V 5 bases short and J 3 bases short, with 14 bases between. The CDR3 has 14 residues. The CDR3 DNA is TGTGCCAGCAGTAAAGGGACTGTTGGCTACGAGCAGTACTTC. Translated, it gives CASSKGTVGYEQYF.

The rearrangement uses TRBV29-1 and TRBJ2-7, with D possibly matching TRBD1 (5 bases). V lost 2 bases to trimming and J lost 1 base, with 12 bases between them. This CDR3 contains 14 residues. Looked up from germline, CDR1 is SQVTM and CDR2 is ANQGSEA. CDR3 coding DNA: TGCAGCGTTGAAAAAGACTGGACATCCTACGAGCAGTACTTC. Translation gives CSVEKDWTSYEQYF.

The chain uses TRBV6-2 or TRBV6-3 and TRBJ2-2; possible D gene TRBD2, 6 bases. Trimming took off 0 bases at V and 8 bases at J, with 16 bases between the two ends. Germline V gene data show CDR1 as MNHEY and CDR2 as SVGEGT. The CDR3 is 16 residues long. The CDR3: CASSYSGVAVGGELFF. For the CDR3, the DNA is TGTGCCAGCAGTTACTCCGGAGTAGCGGTGGGGGGGGAGCTGTTTTTT.

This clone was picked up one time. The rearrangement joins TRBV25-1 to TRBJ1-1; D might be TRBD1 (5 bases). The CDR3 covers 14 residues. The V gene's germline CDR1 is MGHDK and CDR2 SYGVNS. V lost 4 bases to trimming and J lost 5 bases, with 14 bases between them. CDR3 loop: CASSGSGMGTEAFF. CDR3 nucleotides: TGTGCCAGCAGTGGTTCAGGGATGGGGACTGAAGCTTTCTTT.

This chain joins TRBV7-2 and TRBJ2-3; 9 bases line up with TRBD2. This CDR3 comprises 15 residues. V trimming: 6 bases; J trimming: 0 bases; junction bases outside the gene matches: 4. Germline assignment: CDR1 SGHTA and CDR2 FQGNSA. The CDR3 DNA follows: TGTGCCAGCAGTTGGACTAGCGTTAGCACAGATACGCAGTATTTT. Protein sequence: CASSWTSVSTDTQYF.